These 10 T cell receptor beta chains were sequenced from one sample in a study of shared clonotypes between healthy human individuals. Assay used: immunoSEQ multiplex PCR; TCRdb lists only in-frame clones, some missing. The data hold over 2 million clones, with around 95% observed a single time. The sample consisted of naive CD4+ T cells sorted from blood. As to subset: CD45RA+ positively selected. The receptor set was obtained from a man aged 18 to 30 in good health.

The rearrangement links TRBV19 to TRBJ2-7; D is perhaps TRBD1 or TRBD2 (7 bases each). Germline values: CDR1 LNHDA, CDR2 SQIVND (reference sequence). The V end was cut by 5 bases, the J end by 6 bases, with 17 bases between. The CDR3 spans 14 residues. The CDR3 nucleotides read TGTGCCAGTAGTTTTCAGGGGGGGACTTCCGAGCAGTACTTC. Protein: CASSFQGGTSEQYF.

This clone was seen only once. The V and J genes are TRBV10-3 and TRBJ1-1; D perhaps matches TRBD1 (6 bases). Germline CDR1 is ENHRY and CDR2 is SYGVKD. The CDR3 totals 13 residues. Trimming took off 6 bases at V and 4 bases at J, with 12 bases between the two ends. CDR3 DNA sequence: TGTGCCATCAGGCGAGGGGGAGGCACTGAAGCTTTCTTT. It yields the protein CAIRRGGGTEAFF.

The count of this clone is one. The CDR3 region has the DNA TGTGCCAGCAGCCAAAACAGGGGGGGACTAGCGGGAAACACCGGGGAGCTGTTTTTT. Translation gives CASSQNRGGLAGNTGELFF. The V call is TRBV5-4, the J call TRBJ2-2, with 13 bases matching TRBD2. Germline CDR1 SGHNT, CDR2 YYREEE (reference sequence). This CDR3 comprises 19 residues. The trim removed 4 bases at V and 2 bases at J, leaving 11 bases unmatched. Using reference TRBV5-4 and TRBJ2-2 for the parts outside the CDR3, the full variable domain is ETGVTQSPTHLIKTRGQQVTLRCSSQSGHNTVSWYQQALGQGPQFIFQYYREEENGRGNFPPRFSGLQFPNYSSELNVNALELDDSALYLCASSQNRGGLAGNTGELFFGEGSRLTVL.

This clone appeared once. The genes are TRBV7-8 and TRBJ2-7; unclear D gene. In germline, CDR1 is SGHVS, CDR2 FQNEAQ. The CDR3 length is 13 residues. V lost 1 base and J lost 0, with 4 bases in between. The CDR3, as DNA: TGTGCCAGCAGCTTAGTTAGCTCCTACGAGCAGTACTTC. Its translation: CASSLVSSYEQYF.

The chain carries TRBV6-5 and TRBJ2-7; a weak D match, TRBD1 (5 bases). The CDR3 covers 13 residues. From germline, CDR1 is MNHEY and CDR2 SVGAGI. CDR3 protein: CSHSRAGSYEQYF. In nucleotides, the CDR3 is TGTTCCCATTCCAGGGCCGGGTCCTACGAGCAGTACTTC.

The V and J genes are TRBV10-1 and TRBJ1-6; TRBD1 aligns across 7 bases. This CDR3 has 13 amino acids. Trimming at V came to 5 bases and at J to 10 bases, leaving 5 bases not matched to a gene. Germline CDR1 WNHNN, CDR2 SYGVQD (reference sequence). CDR3 in DNA: TGCGCCAGCAGTCGACAGGGAGACTCACCCCTCCACTTT. This gives the protein CASSRQGDSPLHF.

The chain recombines TRBV19 with TRBJ2-2; D not resolved. CDR1 is LNHDA and CDR2 is SQIVND in the germline V gene (reference sequence). Trimming took off 7 bases at V and 6 bases at J, with 18 bases between the two ends. The CDR3 is made up of 15 amino acids. Written as DNA, the CDR3 is TGTGCCAGTACCCTTATAGCTAAGGCAGCCGGGGAGCTGTTTTTT. Translation: CASTLIAKAAGELFF.

The gene calls are TRBV11-3 and TRBJ2-1; 8 bases agree with TRBD2. V dropped 5 bases and J dropped 0; count of bases not matched to a gene: 9. Germline CDR1 reads SGHNT; CDR2 reads YENEEA. CDR3 size: 17 residues. This CDR3 reads CASSKSGTRGSYNEQFF. The CDR3 region has the DNA TGTGCCAGCAGCAAATCCGGGACTAGGGGCTCCTACAATGAGCAGTTCTTC.

The chain carries TRBV5-4 and TRBJ2-6, with TRBD1 identical over 8 bases. Germline trimming cut 3 bases from V and 1 base from J; bases unmatched to any gene: 9. Germline CDR1 and CDR2: SGHNT and YYREEE (reference sequence). This CDR3 is built from 18 residues. The CDR3 DNA sequence: TGTGCCAGCAGCTCCCGGGACAGGCCCTTTTCTGGGGCCAACGTCCTGACTTTC. It codes for CASSSRDRPFSGANVLTF.

The chain couples TRBV18 to TRBJ1-1; tentatively, D is TRBD1 (6 bases). This CDR3 has 17 amino acids. Germline CDR1 KGHSH, CDR2 LQKENI. Between the trimmed V and J ends, which lost 0 bases and 0 bases, there was a span of 14 bases. CDR3 sequence reads: CASSPPQTGLVNTEAFF. CDR3 nucleotides: TGTGCCAGCTCACCACCGCAAACAGGGCTAGTGAACACTGAAGCTTTCTTT. Full variable domain (remainder filled in from reference TRBV18 and TRBJ1-1): NAGVMQNPRHLVRRRGQEARLRCSPMKGHSHVYWYRQLPEEGLKFMVYLQKENIIDESGMPKERFSAEFPKEGPSILRIQQVVRGDSAAYFCASSPPQTGLVNTEAFFGQGTRLTVV.